The rows below give T cell receptor beta chains drawn from one sample of a study of cytomegalovirus exposure and HLA in healthy donors. Assay used: immunoSEQ multiplex PCR; TCRdb lists only in-frame clones, some missing. This table holds around 100,000 clones, about 79% found once. The source material was PBMCs. The receptor source for this set is a man aged 45-65 years in good health and CMV-seropositive. Both conserved end residues are part of each CDR3. D genes are given only for firm matches. Size values are once, few and many counts, or a class for expanded clones, and some rows have none.

TRBV4-1	TRBJ2-3	TRBD2	.	TGCGCCAGCAGCCAAGAAGCGGTTGGGGGGGCAGATACGCAGTATTTT	CASSQEAVGGADTQYF
TRBV30	TRBJ1-4	TRBD1	.	TGTGCCTGGGGACAGGGTTTGGAATTTGAAAAACTGTTTTTT	CAWGQGLEFEKLFF
TRBV4-1	TRBJ2-1	.	.	TGCGCCAGCAGGCAGATCGGAGGGCCCAATGAGCAGTTCTTC	CASRQIGGPNEQFF
TRBV18	TRBJ1-5	.	once	TGTGCCAGCTCTCTGACAGGAAGCAATCAGCCCCAGCATTTT	CASSLTGSNQPQHF
TRBV7-9	TRBJ1-1	.	.	TGTGCCAGCAGCTTAGGGGCAAACACTGAAGCTTTCTTT	CASSLGANTEAFF
TRBV2	TRBJ1-5	TRBD1	.	TGTGCCAGCAGTGTCTCCACAGGGGTAGGAAATCAGCCCCAGCATTTT	CASSVSTGVGNQPQHF
TRBV9	TRBJ2-1	TRBD1	once	TGTGCCAGCAGCGTAGGGACAGGCGGAGAGCAGTTCTTC	CASSVGTGGEQFF
TRBV5-1	TRBJ1-5	.	.	TGCGCCAGCAGCTACGGGGGGAGCGGGCAGCCCCAGCATTTT	CASSYGGSGQPQHF
TRBV6-1	TRBJ1-2	TRBD1	.	TGTGCCAGCAGAGAGACAGGGAACTATGGCTACACCTTC	CASRETGNYGYTF
TRBV9	TRBJ1-1	TRBD1	.	TGTGCCAGCAGCGCAACAGGGGGCGTTCCTGAAGCTTTCTTT	CASSATGGVPEAFF
TRBV7-3	TRBJ1-6	.	.	TGTGCCAGCAGCCTCTCCGGTTCCTATAATTCACCCCTCCACTTT	CASSLSGSYNSPLHF
TRBV7-9	TRBJ2-1	TRBD1	.	TGTGCCAGCAGCCTCCACGGGACAGGGGATCATGAGCAGTTCTTC	CASSLHGTGDHEQFF
TRBV12-5	TRBJ2-2	.	few	TGTGCTAGTGGTTTGGCCCGGGTCGGCCCCGGGGAGCTGTTTTTT	CASGLARVGPGELFF
TRBV28	TRBJ1-4	.	.	TGTGCCAGCAGTTTCTATGAGGGAGGGAGGCTGTTTTTT	CASSFYEGGRLFF
TRBV6-5	TRBJ1-2	.	few	TGTGCCAGCAGTCCACTACAAACAGGGAGCTATGGCTACACCTTC	CASSPLQTGSYGYTF
TRBV27	TRBJ1-4	TRBD1	.	TGTGCCAGCAGTTACGGGACAGGAGGAAATGAAAAACTGTTTTTT	CASSYGTGGNEKLFF
TRBV6-5	TRBJ1-2	TRBD1	.	TGTGCCAGCAGTCGGACAGGGGGCCTCTATGGCTACACCTTC	CASSRTGGLYGYTF
TRBV21-1	TRBJ1-6	.	.	TGTGCCAGCAGCACAAGGGGCCGGCGGACCATTAGTACCTATAATTCACCCCTCCACTTT	CASSTRGRRTISTYNSPLHF
TRBV11-2	TRBJ2-1	.	once	TGTGCCAGCAGCTTAGGCACAGGGAATCACAATGAGCAGTTCTTC	CASSLGTGNHNEQFF
TRBV2	TRBJ2-7	.	few	TGTGCCAGCAGTGGAGGGAGTTTGTCCTACGAGCAGTACTTC	CASSGGSLSYEQYF
TRBV10-1	TRBJ2-6	.	.	TGCGCCAGCAGTCCCACAGGGACTGGGGCCAACGTCCTGACTTTC	CASSPTGTGANVLTF
TRBV11-2	TRBJ1-1	.	.	TGTGCCAGCAGCTTGTGGGGACATACGAGCACTGAAGCTTTCTTT	CASSLWGHTSTEAFF
TRBV6-5	TRBJ2-7	.	.	TGTGCCAGCAGTTACTCGAGGACAGCCTACGAGCAGTACTTC	CASSYSRTAYEQYF
TRBV7-2	TRBJ1-1	TRBD1	.	TGTGCCAGCAGCTTAGAAGGGGGCTTGAACACTGAAGCTTTCTTT	CASSLEGGLNTEAFF
TRBV10-3	TRBJ1-2	TRBD1	.	TGTGCCATCAGTGCTCAGGGGGCGACCTATGGCTACACCTTC	CAISAQGATYGYTF
TRBV2	TRBJ2-7	TRBD1	.	TGTGCCAGCAGAAGGGACAGCCCCGAGCAGTACTTC	CASRRDSPEQYF
TRBV7-8	TRBJ1-1	.	few	TGTGCCAGCAGCTCCGGGGGGGGAGGAACAACTGAAGCTTTCTTT	CASSSGGGGTTEAFF
TRBV11-2	TRBJ2-2	.	.	TGTGCCAGCAGCCTTAGTCAGGCCGGGGAGCTGTTTTTT	CASSLSQAGELFF